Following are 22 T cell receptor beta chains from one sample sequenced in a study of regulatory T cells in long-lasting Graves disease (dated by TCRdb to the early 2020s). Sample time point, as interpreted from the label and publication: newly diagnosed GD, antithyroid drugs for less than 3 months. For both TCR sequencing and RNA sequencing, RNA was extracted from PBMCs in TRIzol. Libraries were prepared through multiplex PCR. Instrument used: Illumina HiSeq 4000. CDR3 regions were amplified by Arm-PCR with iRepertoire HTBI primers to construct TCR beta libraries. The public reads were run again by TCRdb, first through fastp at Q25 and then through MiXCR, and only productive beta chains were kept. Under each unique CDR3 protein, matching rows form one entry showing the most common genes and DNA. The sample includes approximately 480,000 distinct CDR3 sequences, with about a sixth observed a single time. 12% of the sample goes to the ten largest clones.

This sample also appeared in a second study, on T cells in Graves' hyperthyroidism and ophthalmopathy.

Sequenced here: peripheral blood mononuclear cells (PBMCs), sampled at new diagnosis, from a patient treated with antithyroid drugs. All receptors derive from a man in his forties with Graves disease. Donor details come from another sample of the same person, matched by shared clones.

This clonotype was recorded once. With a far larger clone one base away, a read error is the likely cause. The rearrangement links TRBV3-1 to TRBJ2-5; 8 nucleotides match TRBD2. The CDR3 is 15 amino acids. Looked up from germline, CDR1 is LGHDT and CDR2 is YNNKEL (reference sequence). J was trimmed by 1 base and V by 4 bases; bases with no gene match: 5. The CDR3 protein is CASSLSGDPQETQYF. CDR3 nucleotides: TGTGCCAGCAGCCTTAGCGGGGACCCCCAAGAGACCCAGTACTTC.

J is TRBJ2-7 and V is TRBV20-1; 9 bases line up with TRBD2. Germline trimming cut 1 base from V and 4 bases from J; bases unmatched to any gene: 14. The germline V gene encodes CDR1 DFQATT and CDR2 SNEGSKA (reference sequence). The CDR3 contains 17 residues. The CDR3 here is CSARGADIAGVQYEQYF. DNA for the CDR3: TGCAGTGCTAGAGGGGCCGATATAGCGGGAGTACAGTACGAGCAGTACTTC.

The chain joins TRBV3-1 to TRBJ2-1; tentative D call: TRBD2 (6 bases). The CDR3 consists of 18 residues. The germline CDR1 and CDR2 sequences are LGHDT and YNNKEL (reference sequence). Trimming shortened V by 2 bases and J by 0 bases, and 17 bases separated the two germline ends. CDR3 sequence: CASSQFRALADSYNEQFF. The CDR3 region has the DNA TGTGCCAGCAGCCAATTCCGGGCACTAGCCGACTCCTACAATGAGCAGTTCTTC.

In DNA form, the CDR3 reads TGTGCCAGCAGCCTCGGGGAAGGGGCCTACGAGCAGTACTTC. The encoded protein is CASSLGEGAYEQYF. The rearrangement uses TRBV7-6 and TRBJ2-7; the D gene could be TRBD1 or TRBD2 (5 bases each). Germline values: CDR1 SGHVS, CDR2 FNYEAQ. The CDR3 is 14 amino acids. V lost 5 bases and J 2 bases, leaving 13 bases between the germline ends.

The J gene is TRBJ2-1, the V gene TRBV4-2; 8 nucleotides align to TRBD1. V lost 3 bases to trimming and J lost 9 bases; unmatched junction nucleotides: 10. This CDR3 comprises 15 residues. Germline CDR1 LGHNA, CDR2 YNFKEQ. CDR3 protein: CASSHTRTGSGEQFF. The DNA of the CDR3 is TGTGCCAGCAGCCACACAAGGACAGGGAGTGGTGAGCAGTTCTTC.

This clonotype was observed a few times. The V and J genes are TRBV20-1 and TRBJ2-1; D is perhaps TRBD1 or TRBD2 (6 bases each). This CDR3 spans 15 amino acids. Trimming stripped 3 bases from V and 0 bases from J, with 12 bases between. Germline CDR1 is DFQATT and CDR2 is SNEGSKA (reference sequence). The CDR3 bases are TGCAGTGCTAGGGGGGGCCTGAGCTCCTACAATGAGCAGTTCTTC. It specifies CSARGGLSSYNEQFF.

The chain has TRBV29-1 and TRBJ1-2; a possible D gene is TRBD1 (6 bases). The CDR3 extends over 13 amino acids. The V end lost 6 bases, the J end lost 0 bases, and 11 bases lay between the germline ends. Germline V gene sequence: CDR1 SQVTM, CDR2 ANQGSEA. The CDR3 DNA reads TGCAGCGTCAAGGGGGTAGCTAACTATGGCTACACCTTC. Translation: CSVKGVANYGYTF. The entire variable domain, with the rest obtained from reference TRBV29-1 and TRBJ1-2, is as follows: SAVISQKPSRDICQRGTSLTIQCQVDSQVTMMFWYRQQPGQSLTLIATANQGSEATYESGFVIDKFPISRPNLTFSTLTVSNMSPEDSSIYLCSVKGVANYGYTFGSGTRLTVV.

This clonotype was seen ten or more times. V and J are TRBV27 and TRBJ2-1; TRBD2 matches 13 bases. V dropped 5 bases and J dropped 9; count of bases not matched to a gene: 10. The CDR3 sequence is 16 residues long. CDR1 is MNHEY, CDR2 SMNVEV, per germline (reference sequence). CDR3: CASSLGTSGIFGEQFF. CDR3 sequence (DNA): TGTGCCAGCAGTCTAGGGACTAGCGGGATATTCGGTGAGCAGTTCTTC.

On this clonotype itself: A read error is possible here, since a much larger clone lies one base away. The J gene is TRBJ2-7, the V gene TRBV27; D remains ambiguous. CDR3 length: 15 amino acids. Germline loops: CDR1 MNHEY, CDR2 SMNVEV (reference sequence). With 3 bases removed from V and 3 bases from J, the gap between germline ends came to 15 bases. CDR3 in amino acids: CASSFVRPLVYEQYF. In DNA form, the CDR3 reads TGTGCCAGCAGTTTCGTCAGACCACTCGTCTACGAGCAGTACTTC.

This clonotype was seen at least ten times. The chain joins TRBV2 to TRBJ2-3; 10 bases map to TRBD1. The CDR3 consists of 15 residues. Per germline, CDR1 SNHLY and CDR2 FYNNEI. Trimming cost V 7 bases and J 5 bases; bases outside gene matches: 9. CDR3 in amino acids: CASNSLGQGQDTQYF. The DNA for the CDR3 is TGTGCCAGCAACAGCCTGGGACAGGGGCAAGATACGCAGTATTTT.

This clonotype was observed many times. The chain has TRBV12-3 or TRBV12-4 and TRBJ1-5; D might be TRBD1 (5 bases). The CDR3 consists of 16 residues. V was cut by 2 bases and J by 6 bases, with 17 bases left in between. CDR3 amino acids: CASSLPQGRVSQPQHF. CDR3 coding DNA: TGTGCCAGCAGTTTACCCCAGGGCCGAGTTTCTCAGCCCCAGCATTTT.

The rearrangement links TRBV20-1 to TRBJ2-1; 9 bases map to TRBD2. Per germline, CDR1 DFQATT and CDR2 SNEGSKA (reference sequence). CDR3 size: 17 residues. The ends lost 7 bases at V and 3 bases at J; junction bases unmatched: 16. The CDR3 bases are TGCAGTGTTCAGGAGGTAGCGGGAGCGACTCGCTACAATGAGCAGTTCTTC. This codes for CSVQEVAGATRYNEQFF.

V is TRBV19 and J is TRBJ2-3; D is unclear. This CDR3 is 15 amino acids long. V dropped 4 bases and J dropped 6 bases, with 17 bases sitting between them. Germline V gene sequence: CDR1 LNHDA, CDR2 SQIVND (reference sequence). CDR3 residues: CASSREDLPLDTQYF. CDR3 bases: TGTGCCAGTAGTAGAGAGGACCTACCCCTCGATACGCAGTATTTT.

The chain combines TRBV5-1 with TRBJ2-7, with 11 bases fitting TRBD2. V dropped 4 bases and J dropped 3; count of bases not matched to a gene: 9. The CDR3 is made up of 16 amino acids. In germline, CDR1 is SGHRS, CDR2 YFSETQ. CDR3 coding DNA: TGCGCCAGCAGCCCGTCACTAGCGGGAGTTATCTACGAGCAGTACTTC. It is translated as CASSPSLAGVIYEQYF.

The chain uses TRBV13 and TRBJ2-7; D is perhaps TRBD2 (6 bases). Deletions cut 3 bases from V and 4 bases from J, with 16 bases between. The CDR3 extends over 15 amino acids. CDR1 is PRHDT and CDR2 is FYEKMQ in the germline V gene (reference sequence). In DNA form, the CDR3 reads TGTGCCAGCAGCTTGGGGACTGCGAGAGCGTACGAGCAGTACTTC. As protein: CASSLGTARAYEQYF.

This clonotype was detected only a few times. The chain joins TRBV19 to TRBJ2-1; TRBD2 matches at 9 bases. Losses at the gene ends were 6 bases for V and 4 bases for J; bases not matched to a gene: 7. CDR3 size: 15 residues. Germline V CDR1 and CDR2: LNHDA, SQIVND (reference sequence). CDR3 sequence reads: CASSPLSGRYNEQFF. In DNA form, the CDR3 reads TGTGCCAGTAGCCCCTTGAGCGGGAGGTACAATGAGCAGTTCTTC.

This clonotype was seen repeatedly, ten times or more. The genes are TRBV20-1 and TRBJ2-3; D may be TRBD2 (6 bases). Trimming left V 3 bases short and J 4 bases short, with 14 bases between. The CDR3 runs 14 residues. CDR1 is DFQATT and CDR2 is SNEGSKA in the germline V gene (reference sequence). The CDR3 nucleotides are TGCAGTGCTAGGGGCGGGAAAATAGCAGATACGCAGTATTTT. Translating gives CSARGGKIADTQYF.

The CDR3 is CASSQEGRTDTQYF. In nucleotides, the CDR3 is TGTGCCAGCAGTCAGGAGGGACGCACAGATACGCAGTATTTT. The J gene is TRBJ2-3, the V gene TRBV6-1; D is possibly TRBD2 (6 bases). Germline V CDR1 and CDR2: MNHNS, SASEGT. This CDR3 is 14 amino acids long. The V end was cut by 5 bases, the J end by 1 base, with 10 bases between.

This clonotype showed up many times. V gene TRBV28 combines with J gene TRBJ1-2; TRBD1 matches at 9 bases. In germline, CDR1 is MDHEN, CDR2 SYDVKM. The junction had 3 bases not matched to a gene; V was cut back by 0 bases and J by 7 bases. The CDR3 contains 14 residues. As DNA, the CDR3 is TGTGCCAGCAGTTTATGGACGACAGGGGGTGGCTACACCTTC. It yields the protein CASSLWTTGGGYTF.

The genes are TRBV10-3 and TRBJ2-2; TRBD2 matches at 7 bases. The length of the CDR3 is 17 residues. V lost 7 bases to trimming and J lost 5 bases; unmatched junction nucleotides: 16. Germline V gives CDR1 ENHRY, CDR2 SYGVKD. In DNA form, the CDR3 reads TGTGCCATCAAGAACCTGATGGGAGGGCAAGGGACCGGGGAGCTGTTTTTT. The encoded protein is CAIKNLMGGQGTGELFF.

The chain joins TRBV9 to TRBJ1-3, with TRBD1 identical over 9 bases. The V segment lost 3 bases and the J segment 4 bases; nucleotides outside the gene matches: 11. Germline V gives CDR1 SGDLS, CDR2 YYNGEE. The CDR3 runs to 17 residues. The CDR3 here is CASSGTGTGTAGNTIYF. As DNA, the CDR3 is TGTGCCAGCAGCGGAACCGGGACAGGGACTGCCGGAAACACCATATATTTT.

CDR3 loop: CASSVRLAGVNNEQFF. The DNA of the CDR3 is TGTGCCAGCAGCGTCCGACTAGCGGGGGTGAACAATGAGCAGTTCTTC. This chain connects TRBV3-1 to TRBJ2-1; 12 bases map to TRBD2. The CDR3 extends over 16 amino acids. Per germline, CDR1 LGHDT and CDR2 YNNKEL (reference sequence). Germline trimming cut 5 bases from V and 5 bases from J; bases unmatched to any gene: 7.